This TCR beta chain was observed in a study of cytomegalovirus exposure and HLA in healthy donors. Use of 60 Vbeta and 13 Jbeta primers characterized the PCR. Repertoires were generated with immunoSEQ multiplex PCR, while TCRdb's copy carries only in-frame clones and drops some. This sample has under 200,000 clones; over 60% occur once, and the top ten carry about 14%. The CDR3 has 15 amino acids. Germline CDR1 reads MNHNY; CDR2 reads SVGAGI (reference sequence). With 6 bases clipped from V and 4 bases from J, the junction kept 7 bases outside the gene matches. Study-wide results and limits: Earlier findings revealed that most TCR beta V segments proved productive either about 87% or about 30% of the time.

Notes on this clone: As yet, its antigen is unknown.

This chain links TRBV6-6 with TRBJ2-3, with TRBD1 identical over 10 bases. Sequences were obtained from PBMCs. This sequence was found in a man in his forties or fifties in good health and CMV-seropositive. CDR3 loop: CASSPGQGFADTQYF. The CDR3 DNA is TGTGCCAGCAGCCCGGGACAGGGGTTTGCAGATACGCAGTATTTT.